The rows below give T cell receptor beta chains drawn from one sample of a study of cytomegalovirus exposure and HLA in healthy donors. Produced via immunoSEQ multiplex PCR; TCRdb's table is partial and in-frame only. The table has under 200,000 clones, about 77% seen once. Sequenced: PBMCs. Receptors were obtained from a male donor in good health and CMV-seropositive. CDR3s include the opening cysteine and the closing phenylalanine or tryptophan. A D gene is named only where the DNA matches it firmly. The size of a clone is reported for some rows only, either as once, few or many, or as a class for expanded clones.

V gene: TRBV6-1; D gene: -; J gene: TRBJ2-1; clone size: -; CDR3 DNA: TGTGCCAGCAGTGAACGAGGGGGCTCCTACAATGAGCAGTTCTTC; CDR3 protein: CASSERGGSYNEQFF
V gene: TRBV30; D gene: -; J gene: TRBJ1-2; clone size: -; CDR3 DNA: TGTGCCTGGATCAACGGGGGTATCCTCATCTATGGCTACACCTTC; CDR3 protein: CAWINGGILIYGYTF
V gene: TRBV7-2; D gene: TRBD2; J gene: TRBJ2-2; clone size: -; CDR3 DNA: TGTGCCAGCAGCTTAACGACCCTAGCGGCAAACACCGGGGAGCTGTTTTTT; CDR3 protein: CASSLTTLAANTGELFF
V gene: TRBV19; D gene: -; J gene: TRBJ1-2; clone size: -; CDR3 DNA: TGTGCCAGTAGTATCCTCCCAGAAGGGGCTAACTATGGCTACACCTTC; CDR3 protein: CASSILPEGANYGYTF
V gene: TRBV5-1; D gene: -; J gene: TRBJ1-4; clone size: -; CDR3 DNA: TGCGCCAGCAGCCCCGACGGGGCAACTAATGAAAAACTGTTTTTT; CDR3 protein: CASSPDGATNEKLFF
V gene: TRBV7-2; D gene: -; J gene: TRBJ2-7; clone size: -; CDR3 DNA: TGTGCCAGCAGCTTAACTACGGTCGAGCAGTACTTC; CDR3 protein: CASSLTTVEQYF
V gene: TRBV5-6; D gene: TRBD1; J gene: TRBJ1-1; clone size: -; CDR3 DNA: TGTGCCAGCAGCGAGGCGACAGGGGTGGGCACTGAAGCTTTCTTT; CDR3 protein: CASSEATGVGTEAFF
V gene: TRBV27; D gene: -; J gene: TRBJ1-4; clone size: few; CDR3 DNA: TGTGCCAGCAGTTTCATTGGGGGGGCTGAAAAACTGTTTTTT; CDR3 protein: CASSFIGGAEKLFF
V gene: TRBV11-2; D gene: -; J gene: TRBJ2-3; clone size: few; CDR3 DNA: TGTGCCAGCAGCTTCCCCCTGGGGGGGGCGAGCACAGATACGCAGTATTTT; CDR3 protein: CASSFPLGGASTDTQYF
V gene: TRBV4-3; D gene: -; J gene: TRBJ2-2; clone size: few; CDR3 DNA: TGCGCCAGCAGCCAAGGGGCTGGGGGCCCCCTCGGGGAGCTGTTTTTT; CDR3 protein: CASSQGAGGPLGELFF
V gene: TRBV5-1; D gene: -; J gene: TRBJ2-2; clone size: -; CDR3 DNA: TGCGCCAGCATGGAGGACCCGAACACCGGGGAGCTGTTTTTT; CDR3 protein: CASMEDPNTGELFF
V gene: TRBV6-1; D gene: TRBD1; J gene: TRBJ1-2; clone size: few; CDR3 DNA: TGTGCCAGCAGTGAAGGAGGGTTGGGACAGGAGAACTATGGCTACACCTTC; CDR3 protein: CASSEGGLGQENYGYTF
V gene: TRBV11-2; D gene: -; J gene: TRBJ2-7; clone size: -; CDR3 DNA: TGTGCCAGCAGCTTAGATCAAGCCCCCGGTTTGCAGGGCTACGAGCAGTACTTC; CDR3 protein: CASSLDQAPGLQGYEQYF
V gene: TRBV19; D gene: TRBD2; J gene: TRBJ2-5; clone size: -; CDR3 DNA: TGTGCCAGTAGTACCTATGGGGCAGGGACTAAAGAGACCCAGTACTTC; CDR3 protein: CASSTYGAGTKETQYF
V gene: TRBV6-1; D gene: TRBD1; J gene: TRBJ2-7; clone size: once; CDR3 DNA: TGTGCCAGCAGTTTTCGGGCAGGGGGCGTACACGAGCAGTACTTC; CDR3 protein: CASSFRAGGVHEQYF
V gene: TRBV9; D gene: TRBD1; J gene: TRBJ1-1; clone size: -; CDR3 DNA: TGTGCCAGCAGCCCCCAGGGGGCGGGCGACACTGAAGCTTTCTTT; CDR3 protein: CASSPQGAGDTEAFF
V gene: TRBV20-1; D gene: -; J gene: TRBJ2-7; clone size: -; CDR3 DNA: TGCAGTGCTAGCTATGGAGGGGAGCAGTACTTC; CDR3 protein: CSASYGGEQYF
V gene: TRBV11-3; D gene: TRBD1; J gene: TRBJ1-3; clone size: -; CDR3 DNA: TGTGCCAGCAGCTCGACAGGGGCTGGAAACACCATATATTTT; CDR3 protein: CASSSTGAGNTIYF
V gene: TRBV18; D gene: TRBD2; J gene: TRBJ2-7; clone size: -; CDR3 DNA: TGTGCCAGCTCTAGGACTAGCGGGGGGGCCGAGCAGTACTTC; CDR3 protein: CASSRTSGGAEQYF
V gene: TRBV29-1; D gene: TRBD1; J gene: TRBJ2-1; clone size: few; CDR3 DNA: TGCAGCGTCCACGGACAGGGGGCCTCCTACAATGAGCAGTTCTTC; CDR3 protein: CSVHGQGASYNEQFF
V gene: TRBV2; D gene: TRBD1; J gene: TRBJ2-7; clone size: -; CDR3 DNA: TGTGCCAGCAGTGAAGAGGGGACAGACGTCTCCTACGAGCAGTACTTC; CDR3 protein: CASSEEGTDVSYEQYF
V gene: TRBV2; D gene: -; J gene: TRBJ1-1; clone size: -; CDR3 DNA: TGTGCCAGCAGTGTTGGAGATGACACTGAAGCTTTCTTT; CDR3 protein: CASSVGDDTEAFF
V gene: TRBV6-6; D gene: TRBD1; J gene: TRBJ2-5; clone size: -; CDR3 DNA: TGTGCCAGCAGTTATTCGGGACAGACCGGGCAAGAGACCCAGTACTTC; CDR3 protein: CASSYSGQTGQETQYF
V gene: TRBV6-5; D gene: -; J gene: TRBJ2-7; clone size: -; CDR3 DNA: TGTGCCAGCAGTAACAGGGCCCCGGCCTACGAGCAGTACTTC; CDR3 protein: CASSNRAPAYEQYF
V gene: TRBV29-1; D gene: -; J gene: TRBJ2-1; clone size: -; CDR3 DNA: TGCAGCGTTGAATCTGGACGCCCAGGGGAGCAGTTCTTC; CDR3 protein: CSVESGRPGEQFF
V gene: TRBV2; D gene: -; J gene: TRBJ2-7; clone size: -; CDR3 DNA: TGTGCCAGCAGCGCCATTCTAAGGAGTTACGAGCAGTACTTC; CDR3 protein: CASSAILRSYEQYF
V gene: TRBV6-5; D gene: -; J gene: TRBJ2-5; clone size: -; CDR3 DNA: TGTGCCAGCAGTTACCAGGAGGGAAGGGAGACCCAGTACTTC; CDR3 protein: CASSYQEGRETQYF
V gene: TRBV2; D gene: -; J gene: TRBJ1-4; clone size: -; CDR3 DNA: TGTGCCAGCAGTCGGCAGGCCACAACTAATGAAAAACTGTTTTTT; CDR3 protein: CASSRQATTNEKLFF
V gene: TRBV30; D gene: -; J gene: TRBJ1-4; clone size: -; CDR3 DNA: TGTGCCTGGAGTGTAGGGAGGGAGCCAACTAATGAAAAACTGTTTTTT; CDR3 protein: CAWSVGREPTNEKLFF
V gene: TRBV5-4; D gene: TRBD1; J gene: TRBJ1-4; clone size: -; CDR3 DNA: TGTGCCAGCAGCCAGTACGCCGGGACAGGAGGTGAAAAACTGTTTTTT; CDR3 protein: CASSQYAGTGGEKLFF
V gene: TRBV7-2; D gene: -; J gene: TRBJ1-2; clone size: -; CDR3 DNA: TGTGCCAGCAGCTTAGCGAGCGGGGGCGGCTACACCTTC; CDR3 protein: CASSLASGGGYTF
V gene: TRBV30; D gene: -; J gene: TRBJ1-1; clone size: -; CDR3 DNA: TGTGCCTGGAGTGGGATAGGAGAAAAGGTAGCTGAAGCTTTCTTT; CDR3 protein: CAWSGIGEKVAEAFF
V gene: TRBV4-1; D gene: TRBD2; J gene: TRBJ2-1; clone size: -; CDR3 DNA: TGCGCCAGCAGCCAAAGTGGGCTAGCGGGGCCATACAATGAGCAGTTCTTC; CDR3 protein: CASSQSGLAGPYNEQFF
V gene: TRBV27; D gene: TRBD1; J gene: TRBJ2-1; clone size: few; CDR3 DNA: TGTGCCAGCAGCGGACAGGGGTCGGATACGCAGTTCTTC; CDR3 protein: CASSGQGSDTQFF
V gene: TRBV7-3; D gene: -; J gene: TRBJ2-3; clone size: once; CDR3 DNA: TGTGCCAGCAGCTCGGGGGTTAGCACAGATACGCAGTATTTT; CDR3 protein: CASSSGVSTDTQYF
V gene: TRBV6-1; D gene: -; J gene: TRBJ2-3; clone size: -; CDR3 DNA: TGTGCCAGCAGTGAAAGTTCAGGTCGGGGACTTTTCACAGATACGCAGTATTTT; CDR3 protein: CASSESSGRGLFTDTQYF
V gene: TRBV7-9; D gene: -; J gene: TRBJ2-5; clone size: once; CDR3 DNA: TGTGCCAGCAGCTTATCAGGGGTTGGAGAGACCCAGTACTTC; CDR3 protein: CASSLSGVGETQYF
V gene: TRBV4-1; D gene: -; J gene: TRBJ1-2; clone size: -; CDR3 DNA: TGCGCCAGCAGCCAAGAGGTGGGCCTTCTCTATGGCTACACCTTC; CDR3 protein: CASSQEVGLLYGYTF
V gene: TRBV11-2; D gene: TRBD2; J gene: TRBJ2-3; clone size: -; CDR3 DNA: TGTGCCAGCAGCCGGGGACTAGCGGGGGGCCTTAGCACAGATACGCAGTATTTT; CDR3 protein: CASSRGLAGGLSTDTQYF
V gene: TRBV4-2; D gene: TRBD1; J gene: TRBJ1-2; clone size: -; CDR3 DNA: TGTGCCAGCAGCCAAGGGACAGGGAATCGAGGCAGCTATGGCTACACCTTC; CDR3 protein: CASSQGTGNRGSYGYTF
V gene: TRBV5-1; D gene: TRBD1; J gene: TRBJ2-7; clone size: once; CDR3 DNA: TGCGCCAGCAGCTCAGGGACAGGGGGCTTCGAGCAGTACTTC; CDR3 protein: CASSSGTGGFEQYF
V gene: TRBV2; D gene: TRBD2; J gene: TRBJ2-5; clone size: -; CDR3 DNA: TGTGCCAGCTCTCCCGGGGGGGTTTCCTTAGAGACCCAGTACTTC; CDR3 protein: CASSPGGVSLETQYF